This T cell receptor (beta chain) was observed in a study of beta chain features in type 1 diabetes. General observations from the study: TCRB CDR3s were moderately but significantly shorter in Type 1 diabetes patients in all four CD4+ subsets.

All of the isolated RNA was reverse transcribed, so expressed TCRB transcripts were sequenced. Here immunoSEQ multiplex PCR was the method, and the copy in TCRdb shows in-frame clones only, minus some. Here the sample spans about 27,000 clones, approximately 51% being singletons. This clone was observed a few times. What it binds is unknown. V was shortened by 6 bases and J by 0 bases, with 13 bases between the two germline ends. Per germline, CDR1 SNHLY and CDR2 FYNNEI. CDR3 size: 15 residues. The chain is built from TRBV2 and TRBJ2-3, with D possibly being TRBD2 (5 bases). The specimen sequenced was Tregs from blood. The sequence was collected from a woman between 18 and 29 years old with type 1 diabetes. The CDR3 sequence: CASRETTTSTDTQYF. The CDR3 bases are TGTGCCAGCAGGGAGACTACTACTAGCACAGATACGCAGTATTTT.